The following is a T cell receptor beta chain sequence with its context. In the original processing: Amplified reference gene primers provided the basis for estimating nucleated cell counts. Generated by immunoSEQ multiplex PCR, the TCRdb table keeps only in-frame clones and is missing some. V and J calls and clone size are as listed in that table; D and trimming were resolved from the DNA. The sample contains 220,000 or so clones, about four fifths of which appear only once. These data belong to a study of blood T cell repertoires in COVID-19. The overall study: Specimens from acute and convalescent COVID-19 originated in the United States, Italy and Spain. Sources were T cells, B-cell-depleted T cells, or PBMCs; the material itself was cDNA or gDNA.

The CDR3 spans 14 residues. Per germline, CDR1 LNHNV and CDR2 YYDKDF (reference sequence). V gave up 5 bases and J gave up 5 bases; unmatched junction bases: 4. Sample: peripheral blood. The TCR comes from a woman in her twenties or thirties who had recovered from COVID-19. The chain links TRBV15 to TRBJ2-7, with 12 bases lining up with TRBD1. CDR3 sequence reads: CATSGDRGLNEQYF. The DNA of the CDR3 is TGTGCCACCAGCGGGGACAGGGGGCTGAACGAGCAGTACTTC.